The 20 T cell receptor beta chains presented below share a single source sample, sequenced in a study of lung T cells in sarcoidosis with Löfgren's syndrome. TCRdb reprocessed the reads via MiXCR and lists one record per CDR3 protein. The top ten hold approximately 0.76% of the sample, which has about 19,000 distinct CDR3 sequences, about 21% seen once. Material for sequencing was CD4+ T cells from bronchoalveolar lavage. The receptors were gathered from a human donor with sarcoidosis (Löfgren's syndrome or another form), or a control subject (not recorded which).

This clonotype appeared many times. The chain carries TRBV12-3 or TRBV12-4 and TRBJ2-1; D gene uncertain. CDR3 length: 11 amino acids. The V end lost 8 bases, the J end lost 8 bases, and 10 bases lay between the germline ends. CDR3 nucleotides: TGTGCCAGCCTCTATTATCATGAGCAGTTCTTC. As protein: CASLYYHEQFF.

This clonotype came up a few times. The chain recombines TRBV9 with TRBJ1-1; D is uncertain. Deletions cut 0 bases from V and 1 base from J, with 10 bases between. The CDR3 is 15 residues long. Looked up from germline, CDR1 is SGDLS and CDR2 is YYNGEE. The CDR3 nucleotides read TGTGCCAGCAGCGTAGAAGCAGGCCGGAACACTGAAGCTTTCTTT. Translation gives CASSVEAGRNTEAFF.

Only one count was recorded for this clonotype. A junction boundary mismatches the germline segment, possibly from a read error. The DNA for the CDR3 is TGCGACAGCAGCCAAGAAATGGTGAATCCCCAGCATTTT. It specifies CDSSQEMVNPQHF. V gene TRBV4-1 combines with J gene TRBJ1-5; D is undetermined. The germline CDR1 and CDR2 sequences are MGHRA and YSYEKL. The CDR3 runs to 13 residues.

This clonotype was found a few times. The V call is TRBV5-5, the J call TRBJ1-1, with D hard to call. Germline V gene sequence: CDR1 SGHKS, CDR2 YYEKEE (reference sequence). V lost 0 bases, J lost 3 bases, and 6 bases lay in between. CDR3 size: 13 residues. In DNA form, the CDR3 reads TGTGCCAGCAGCTTGGTGCCAGACACTGAAGCTTTCTTT. Protein sequence: CASSLVPDTEAFF.

This clonotype showed up many times. The rearrangement uses TRBV12-3 or TRBV12-4 and TRBJ2-7; 7 bases align to TRBD2. Unmatched junction bases numbered 13, after V lost 1 base and J lost 1 base. The CDR3 length is 18 residues. CDR3 in amino acids: CASSLGPKTAGKSYEQYF. DNA for the CDR3: TGTGCCAGCAGTTTAGGCCCAAAGACAGCGGGAAAGTCCTACGAGCAGTACTTC.

As to this clonotype: A much larger clone differs by one base, so this may be a read error. This chain connects TRBV2 to TRBJ2-1; possible D gene TRBD2, 6 bases. There are 13 residues in the CDR3. Germline V lookup: CDR1 SNHLY, CDR2 FYNNEI. CDR3: CASSGPFLREQLF. DNA for the CDR3: TGTGCCAGCAGTGGGCCCTTCCTACGGGAGCAGCTCTTC.

With respect to this clonotype: Its ends do not fully match the called genes, so a read error is possible. The CDR3 is CACSSQGAGTDTQYF. The DNA for the CDR3 is TGTGCCTGCAGCTCGCAGGGGGCTGGCACAGATACGCAGTATTTT. This chain connects TRBV7-6 to TRBJ2-3; 8 nucleotides match TRBD1. The CDR3 extends over 15 amino acids. Germline V CDR1 and CDR2: SGHVS, FNYEAQ.

This clonotype was seen many times. CDR3 sequence (DNA): TGTGCCAGCAGCCAAGTATGGGCTAGCGGGGGCAATGAGCAGTTCTTC. Translated: CASSQVWASGGNEQFF. This chain uses TRBV3-1 with TRBJ2-1, with 10 bases matching TRBD2. CDR3 length: 16 residues. Trimming took 1 base from V and 6 from J; bases not matched to a gene: 6. The germline gives CDR1 LGHDT, CDR2 YNNKEL (reference sequence).

Only one count was recorded for this clonotype. This sequence may be a read error, since a much larger clone differs from it by one base. The rearrangement joins TRBV7-2 to TRBJ2-5; 8 bases match TRBD1. The CDR3 has 15 residues. Trimming at V came to 1 base and at J to 7 bases, leaving 8 bases not matched to a gene. Germline V CDR1 and CDR2: SGHTA, FQGNSA. CDR3 amino acids: CASSLVAGGRGTQYF. CDR3 sequence (DNA): TGTGCCAGCAGCTTAGTGGCAGGGGGCCGCGGGACCCAGTACTTC.

This clonotype was detected a few times. The V call is TRBV5-1, the J call TRBJ2-3; D may correspond to TRBD1 or TRBD2 (5 bases each). The V gene lost 3 bases and the J gene lost 3 bases, with 20 bases spanning the gap. The CDR3 runs 17 residues. Germline CDR1 SGHRS, CDR2 YFSETQ. The CDR3 loop is CASSSLPSGTDTDTQYF. In DNA, the CDR3 is TGCGCCAGCAGCTCTCTACCTTCCGGGACGGATACAGATACGCAGTATTTT.

In its sample, this clonotype was seen many times. The rearrangement joins TRBV20-1 to TRBJ2-4, with 10 bases lining up with TRBD2. The J segment lost 1 base and the V segment lost 5 bases, leaving 5 bases of the junction unmatched. The CDR3 has 15 amino acids. Germline-derived CDR1 and CDR2 are DFQATT and SNEGSKA (reference sequence). For the CDR3, the DNA is TGCAGTGCTTGGGCTAGCGGGAGTGCCAAAAACATTCAGTACTTC. Protein sequence: CSAWASGSAKNIQYF.

This clonotype was seen repeatedly, ten times or more. The CDR3 nucleotides are TGCAGTGCCGGGGACCGTAGCAATCAGCCCCAGCATTTT. This codes for CSAGDRSNQPQHF. The V gene is TRBV20-1, the J gene TRBJ1-5, with D possibly TRBD1 on 5 matching bases. Germline values: CDR1 DFQATT, CDR2 SNEGSKA (reference sequence). The V and J ends lost 6 bases and 0 bases respectively, with 9 bases between them. The CDR3 runs to 13 residues.

About this clonotype: It may be a read error: a sequence one base away is much more abundant. This chain uses TRBV29-1 with TRBJ1-2; D gene unclear. CDR3 length: 11 amino acids. V shed 4 bases and J shed 1 base, with 4 bases lying between them. Germline-derived CDR1 and CDR2 are SQVTM and ANQGSEA. The CDR3 sequence is CSVAGNYGYTF. CDR3 nucleotides: TGCAGCGTTGCAGGTAACTATGGCTACACCTTC.

This clonotype was picked up many times. The genes are TRBV24-1 and TRBJ2-3; D is unclear. Germline CDR1 KGHDR, CDR2 SFDVKD. V lost 4 bases and J lost 9, with 10 bases in between. The CDR3 spans 12 residues. CDR3 amino acids: CATSEKGITQYF. In DNA form, the CDR3 reads TGTGCCACCAGTGAGAAAGGGATAACGCAGTATTTT.

This clonotype was recorded many times. This chain links TRBV7-2 with TRBJ2-1; 8 nucleotides align to TRBD2. The ends lost 3 bases at V and 5 bases at J; junction bases unmatched: 9. CDR1 and CDR2 (germline): SGHTA, FQGNSA. This CDR3 spans 16 amino acids. The CDR3 sequence: CASSFKALAGNNEQFF. CDR3 bases: TGTGCCAGCAGCTTTAAGGCCCTAGCGGGCAACAATGAGCAGTTCTTC.

This clonotype appeared a few times. The conserved final phenylalanine or tryptophan is absent from the CDR3, which likely points to a read error. The CDR3 nucleotides are TGTGCCAGCAGCCAACTCGGGACTCCTGTCGACGAGCAGTACTAC. Translated: CASSQLGTPVDEQYY. The chain recombines TRBV4-2 with TRBJ2-7; the D gene is possibly TRBD2 (6 bases). CDR1 and CDR2 from the germline V gene are LGHNA and YNFKEQ. This CDR3 is built from 15 residues. V dropped 2 bases and J dropped 5 bases, with 16 bases sitting between them.

Relative to its sample, this clonotype is medium-sized. J is TRBJ2-1 and V is TRBV6-6; D may correspond to TRBD1 or TRBD2 (5 bases each). This CDR3 has 16 residues. V was clipped by 0 bases and J by 1 base, with 10 bases between them. Germline V CDR1 and CDR2: MNHNY, SVGAGI (reference sequence). CDR3 sequence (DNA): TGTGCCAGCAGTTACTCGAGGGGAGAGTCCTACAATGAGCAGTTCTTC. This codes for CASSYSRGESYNEQFF.

This clonotype was counted at least ten times. The chain links TRBV18 to TRBJ2-3, with D uncertain. Germline CDR1 reads KGHSH; CDR2 reads LQKENI. Trimming removed 0 bases from V and 0 bases from J, with 1 base in between. The CDR3 totals 13 residues. CDR3 DNA sequence: TGTGCCAGCTCACCACCAAGCACAGATACGCAGTATTTT. Its translation: CASSPPSTDTQYF.

This clonotype counts as medium-sized. The chain recombines TRBV6-1 with TRBJ2-7; D unclear. V lost 5 bases and J lost 5, with 13 bases in between. The CDR3 spans 13 residues. Germline CDR1 MNHNS, CDR2 SASEGT. CDR3 nucleotides: TGTGCCAGCAGTTCTGGATCTCCCAACGAGCAGTACTTC. Encoded protein: CASSSGSPNEQYF.

V and J are TRBV2 and TRBJ2-1, with D uncertain. Per germline, CDR1 SNHLY and CDR2 FYNNEI. V lost 1 base and J 13 bases, leaving 5 bases between the germline ends. The CDR3 length is 10 residues. The CDR3 DNA sequence: TGTGCCAGCAGTGAAGAGAAACAGTTCTTC. Amino acid sequence: CASSEEKQFF.